At least ten counts were recorded for the clone carrying this TCR beta chain. Its antigen is as yet unknown. This record comes from a study of identical twins. Study conclusions and caveats: Because invariant MAIT and iNKT cells could be present, zero-insertion analyses could be partly confounded.

TCRdb ran MiXCR on the 5' RACE reads and lists one entry per CDR3 protein. The sample records a few hundred thousand distinct CDR3 sequences, approximately 8.6% being singletons. These data also formed part of another study, on yellow fever vaccine responses in identical twins.

The sample was CD8+ T cells sorted from blood. This TCR derives from a woman aged 18-30 years in good health.

CDR3 protein: CASSFATSGSYEQYF. The CDR3 DNA reads as TGTGCCAGCAGCTTTGCGACTAGCGGGAGTTACGAGCAGTACTTC. The chain couples TRBV7-9 to TRBJ2-7, with 12 bases matching TRBD2. CDR1 is SEHNR and CDR2 is FQNEAQ in the germline V gene (reference sequence). The V and J ends lost 3 bases and 4 bases, in that order; junction bases with no gene match: 4. The CDR3 is 15 residues long.